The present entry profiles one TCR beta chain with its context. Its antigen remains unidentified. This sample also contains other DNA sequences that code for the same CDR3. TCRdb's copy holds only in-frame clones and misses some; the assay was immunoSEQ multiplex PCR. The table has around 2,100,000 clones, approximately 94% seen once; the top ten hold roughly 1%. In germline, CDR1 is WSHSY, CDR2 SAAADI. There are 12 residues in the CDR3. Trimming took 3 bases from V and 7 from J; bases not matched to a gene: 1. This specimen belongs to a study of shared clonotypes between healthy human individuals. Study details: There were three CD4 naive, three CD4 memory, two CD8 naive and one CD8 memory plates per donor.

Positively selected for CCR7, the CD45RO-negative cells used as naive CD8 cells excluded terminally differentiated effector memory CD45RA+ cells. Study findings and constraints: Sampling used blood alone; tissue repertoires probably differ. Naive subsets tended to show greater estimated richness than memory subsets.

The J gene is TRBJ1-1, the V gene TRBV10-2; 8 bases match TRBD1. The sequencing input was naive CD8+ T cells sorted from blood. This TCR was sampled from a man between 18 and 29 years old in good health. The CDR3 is CASSEGTGEAFF. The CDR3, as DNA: TGCGCCAGCAGTGAAGGGACAGGTGAAGCTTTCTTT.